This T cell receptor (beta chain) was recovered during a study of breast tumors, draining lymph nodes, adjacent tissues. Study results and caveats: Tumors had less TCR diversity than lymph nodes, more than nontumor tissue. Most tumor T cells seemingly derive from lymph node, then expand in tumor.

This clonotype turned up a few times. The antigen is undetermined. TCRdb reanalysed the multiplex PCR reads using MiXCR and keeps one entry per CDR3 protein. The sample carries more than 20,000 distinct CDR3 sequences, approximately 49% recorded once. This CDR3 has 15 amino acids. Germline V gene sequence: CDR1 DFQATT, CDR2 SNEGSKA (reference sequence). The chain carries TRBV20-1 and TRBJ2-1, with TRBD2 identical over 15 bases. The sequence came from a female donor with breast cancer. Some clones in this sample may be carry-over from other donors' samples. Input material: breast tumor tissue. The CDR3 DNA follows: TGCACCGGGACTAGCGGGAGGAGCTCCTACAATGAGCAGTTCTTC. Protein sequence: CTGTSGRSSYNEQFF.